This is a list of T cell receptor beta chains from one sample in a study of blood T cell repertoires in COVID-19. The table came from immunoSEQ multiplex PCR; TCRdb's copy has only in-frame clones and leaves some out. The sample lists 65,000 to 80,000 clones, 80% to 90% occurring once. Sequencing was done on a sample of peripheral blood. These receptors were collected from a man aged 45 to 65 with active COVID-19. The CDR3 runs from the conserved cysteine through the conserved F or W. The D gene is left open where the match is weak. The size field is filled for only some rows; it gives once, few, many or a size class.

j_gene | d_gene | v_gene | abundance | CDR3nt | CDR3aa
TRBJ2-5 | TRBD2 | TRBV5-1 | - | TGCGCCAGCAGAAAAGGGAGCGGGACCCAAGAGACCCAGTACTTC | CASRKGSGTQETQYF
TRBJ2-7 | TRBD1 | TRBV28 | - | TGTGCCAGCAGTTCAGAAGACAGGGGGCTCTACGAGCAGTACTTC | CASSSEDRGLYEQYF
TRBJ1-1 | - | TRBV19 | - | TGTGCCAGTAGCCTGGGGGGTGGGAACACTGAAGCTTTCTTT | CASSLGGGNTEAFF
TRBJ1-6 | TRBD1 | TRBV19 | - | TGTGCCAGTAGCCTCGGACAGGGCCAGAACGTATATAATTCACCCCTCCACTTT | CASSLGQGQNVYNSPLHF
TRBJ2-2 | - | TRBV7-2 | - | TGTGCCAGCAGCTTAGTAGCCAGGGCCGGCGGGGAGCTGTTTTTT | CASSLVARAGGELFF
TRBJ1-5 | TRBD1 | TRBV19 | - | TGTGCCAGTACCCAAGGGACAGCGACTTATTATAGCAATCAGCCCCAGCATTTT | CASTQGTATYYSNQPQHF
TRBJ2-3 | TRBD2 | TRBV7-3 | - | TGTGCCAGCAGCTCTCGGACTAGCGGGGCCACAGATACGCAGTATTTT | CASSSRTSGATDTQYF
TRBJ2-1 | TRBD2 | TRBV28 | medium-sized | TGTGCCAGCACTTATAGCGGGATTCCCTACAATGAGCAGTTCTTC | CASTYSGIPYNEQFF
TRBJ2-7 | - | TRBV5-1 | - | TGCGCCAGCAGCTTGGCCGAAGCGGGCAGCTCCTACGAGCAGTACTTC | CASSLAEAGSSYEQYF
TRBJ2-7 | TRBD1 | TRBV5-6 | once | TGTGCCAGCAGCTTGGCCGTGGGACAGGGGGGCGAGCAGTACTTC | CASSLAVGQGGEQYF
TRBJ2-7 | - | TRBV19 | - | TGTGCCAGTAGTGGACTGCCTTTCTACGAGCAGTACTTC | CASSGLPFYEQYF
TRBJ1-3 | TRBD1 | TRBV7-9 | once | TGTGCCAGCAGCCTCCGACAGGGGGCAACTGGAAACACCATATATTTT | CASSLRQGATGNTIYF
TRBJ2-1 | TRBD2 | TRBV19 | once | TGTGCCAGTAGTATGGTACTAGCGGGGAGGAATGAGCAGTTCTTC | CASSMVLAGRNEQFF
TRBJ2-2 | - | TRBV19 | once | TGTGCCAGTAGCTTCTCCGGGGAGCTGTTTTTT | CASSFSGELFF
TRBJ2-3 | - | TRBV27 | - | TGTGCCAGCAGTTTTCTCCTGGACAGCCGCACAGATACGCAGTATTTT | CASSFLLDSRTDTQYF
TRBJ1-5 | - | TRBV7-7 | - | TGTGCTAGCAGCTTAGGTCCGGATCAGCCCCAGCATTTT | CASSLGPDQPQHF
TRBJ2-1 | TRBD1 | TRBV5-1 | - | TGCGCCAGCAGCTTCGACAGGGGGCCCTACAATGAGCAGTTCTTC | CASSFDRGPYNEQFF
TRBJ1-4 | - | TRBV2 | - | TGTGCCAGCAGTGAAGCGCGAGTAGCAACTAATGAAAAACTGTTTTTT | CASSEARVATNEKLFF
TRBJ2-1 | - | TRBV14 | - | TGTGCCAGCAGCCGAAGCGGCAGCTCCTACAATGAGCAGTTCTTC | CASSRSGSSYNEQFF
TRBJ1-4 | - | TRBV6-2/TRBV6-3 | - | TGTGCCAGCAGTGTCCGGGACACAGGACATGAAAAACTGTTTTTT | CASSVRDTGHEKLFF
TRBJ1-4 | - | TRBV19 | once | TGTGCCAGTAGTATAACAGGATTTAAAGAAAAACTGTTTTTT | CASSITGFKEKLFF
TRBJ2-3 | - | TRBV7-9 | - | TGTGCCAGCAGCCCTAAAATGAGGTTGACAGATACGCAGTATTTT | CASSPKMRLTDTQYF
TRBJ1-5 | TRBD1 | TRBV5-1 | - | TGCGCCAGCAGCTCAGGACAGGGGAATCAGCCCCAGCATTTT | CASSSGQGNQPQHF
TRBJ2-1 | - | TRBV9 | - | TGTGCCAGCAGCGGCAGGGTAAATGAGCAGTTCTTC | CASSGRVNEQFF
TRBJ1-3 | - | TRBV19 | - | TGTGCCAGTACTCAGGACAGTTACTACTCTGGAAACACCATATATTTT | CASTQDSYYSGNTIYF
TRBJ1-5 | TRBD1 | TRBV19 | - | TGTGCCAGTAGTATAGGCAGGGGGCAGCAGCCCCAGCATTTT | CASSIGRGQQPQHF
TRBJ2-7 | - | TRBV7-8 | - | TGTGCCAGCAGCCGAAGCGGACGGGACTACGAGCAGTACTTC | CASSRSGRDYEQYF
TRBJ2-2 | - | TRBV27 | - | TGTGCCAGCTCCGACATTCGAACCGGGACTCCCTTGTCCGGGGAGCTGTTTTTT | CASSDIRTGTPLSGELFF
TRBJ1-4 | - | TRBV2 | - | TGTGCCAGCAGTGATCCAGGGTTCGTAAGGCAGGCTTCCGAAAAACTGTTTTTT | CASSDPGFVRQASEKLFF
TRBJ2-1 | TRBD1 | TRBV6-5 | - | TGTGCCAGCAGTTACTCCGGGACAGGGATCTTGAATGAGCAGTTCTTC | CASSYSGTGILNEQFF
TRBJ2-5 | TRBD1 | TRBV7-7 | - | TGTGCCAGCAGCTTATCTCGGACAGGGGGTGAAGAGACCCAGTACTTC | CASSLSRTGGEETQYF
TRBJ2-3 | TRBD1 | TRBV15 | - | TGTGCCACCAGCAGCAGGGGGAGCACAGATACGCAGTATTTT | CATSSRGSTDTQYF
TRBJ2-2 | TRBD1 | TRBV19 | - | TGTGCCAGTAGTGTAGACAGGGCTAACACCGGGGAGCTGTTTTTT | CASSVDRANTGELFF
TRBJ2-7 | TRBD2 | TRBV28 | - | TGTGCCAGCGGGACTAGCGTTTACGAGCAGTACTTC | CASGTSVYEQYF
TRBJ2-1 | TRBD1 | TRBV9 | - | TGTGCCAGCAGGGGAACAGGGGGGAATGAGCAGTTCTTC | CASRGTGGNEQFF
TRBJ1-1 | - | TRBV5-1 | - | TGCGCCAGCAGCCTTGGCATGAACACTGAAGCTTTCTTT | CASSLGMNTEAFF
TRBJ2-7 | TRBD1 | TRBV10-3 | - | TGTGCCACCGCTACCGGGACAGAATCCTACGAGCAGTACTTC | CATATGTESYEQYF
TRBJ1-5 | TRBD1 | TRBV18 | - | TGTGCCAGCGGCGAGGAGGGGGCGGTGGGTCAGCCCCAGCATTTT | CASGEEGAVGQPQHF
TRBJ1-2 | - | TRBV7-8 | - | TGTGCCAGCAGCCCTAACCCAGGGTGGAGAGATGGCTACACCTTC | CASSPNPGWRDGYTF
TRBJ2-4 | - | TRBV28 | - | TGTGCCAGCAGTTTCTATCGGGGGGCCGGCAAAAACATTCAGTACTTC | CASSFYRGAGKNIQYF
TRBJ2-5 | - | TRBV5-6 | - | TGTGCCAGCAGCTACGACAGGACAGAGACCCAGTACTTC | CASSYDRTETQYF
TRBJ2-7 | - | TRBV2 | - | TGTGCCAGCAGCCAACACGGGCGGGGTGGCGCCTACGAGCAGTACTTC | CASSQHGRGGAYEQYF
TRBJ2-3 | - | TRBV7-6 | - | TGTGCCAGCAGCTTAGTTAGCTATGGGGGGGGCCTGAGCACAGATACGCAGTATTTT | CASSLVSYGGGLSTDTQYF
TRBJ2-2 | TRBD1 | TRBV3-1/TRBV3-2 | - | TGTGCCAGCAGCCAAGTTGGACCGGGACAGGGGGCAACCGGGGAGCTGTTTTTT | CASSQVGPGQGATGELFF
TRBJ1-3 | - | TRBV6-6 | - | TGTGCCAGCAGTACGCCGGGACTATACTCTGGAAACACCATATATTTT | CASSTPGLYSGNTIYF
TRBJ1-2 | - | TRBV29-1 | - | TGCATCCCCGGTGGCAGCGGGCGGGGGGACTATGGCTACACCTTC | CIPGGSGRGDYGYTF
TRBJ2-3 | - | TRBV18 | - | TGTGCCAGCTCACTACAGGGCAGCACGCAGTATTTT | CASSLQGSTQYF
TRBJ1-2 | - | TRBV5-8 | - | TGTGCCAGCAGCTACGCCGGGAGCCAATCCTATGGCTACACCTTC | CASSYAGSQSYGYTF
TRBJ2-7 | TRBD2 | TRBV5-4 | - | TGTGCCAGCAGCTTGGGGGCGGGAGTAGGCGAGCAGTACTTC | CASSLGAGVGEQYF
TRBJ2-7 | TRBD1 | TRBV6-2/TRBV6-3 | - | TGTGCCAGCAGTAGGGGGGACAGGGGTTCATACGAGCAGTACTTC | CASSRGDRGSYEQYF
TRBJ2-5 | TRBD2 | TRBV2 | - | TGTGCCAGCAGTCTTGGACTAGCGGTAGAGACCCAGTACTTC | CASSLGLAVETQYF
TRBJ2-3 | TRBD2 | TRBV5-1 | once | TGCGCCAGCAGCATCGGGACTAGCGGAAACACAGATACGCAGTATTTT | CASSIGTSGNTDTQYF
TRBJ1-1 | - | TRBV28 | - | TGTGCCAGCATCCCTTCCGACAGGCAAGGTCAGGCTTTCTTT | CASIPSDRQGQAFF
TRBJ2-7 | - | TRBV3-1/TRBV3-2 | - | TGTGCCAGCAGCTCCTTGTACGAGCAGTACTTC | CASSSLYEQYF
TRBJ1-5 | - | TRBV20-1 | - | TGCAGTGCTAGAGGCGGGGGAACCTCTAATTTT | CSARGGGTSNF
TRBJ1-6 | - | TRBV19 | few | TGTGCCAGTAGTATAGGCTTGGTGGTGGAGCATTCACCCCTCCACTTT | CASSIGLVVEHSPLHF
TRBJ1-6 | - | TRBV4-1 | - | TGCGCCAGCAGCCATAAACTGGGCGACAGGACCGAACCCCTCCACTTT | CASSHKLGDRTEPLHF